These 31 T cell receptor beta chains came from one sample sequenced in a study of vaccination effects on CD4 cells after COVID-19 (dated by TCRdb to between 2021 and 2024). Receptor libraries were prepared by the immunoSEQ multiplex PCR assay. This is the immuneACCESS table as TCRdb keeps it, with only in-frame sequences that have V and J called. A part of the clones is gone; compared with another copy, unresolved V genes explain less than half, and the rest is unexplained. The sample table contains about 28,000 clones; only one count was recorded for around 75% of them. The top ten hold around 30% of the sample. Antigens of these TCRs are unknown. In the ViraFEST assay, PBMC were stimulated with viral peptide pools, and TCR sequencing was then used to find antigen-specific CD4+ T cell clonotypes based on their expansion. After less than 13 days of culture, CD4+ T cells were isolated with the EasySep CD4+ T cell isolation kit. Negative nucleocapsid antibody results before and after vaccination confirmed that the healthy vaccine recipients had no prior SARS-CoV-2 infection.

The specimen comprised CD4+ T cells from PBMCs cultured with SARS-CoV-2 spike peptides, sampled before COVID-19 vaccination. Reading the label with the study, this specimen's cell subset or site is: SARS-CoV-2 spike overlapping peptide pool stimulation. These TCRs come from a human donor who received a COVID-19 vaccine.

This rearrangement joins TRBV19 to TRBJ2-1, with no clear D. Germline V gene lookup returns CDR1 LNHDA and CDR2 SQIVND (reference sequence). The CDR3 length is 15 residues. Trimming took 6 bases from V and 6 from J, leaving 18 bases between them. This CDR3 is CASRYSRTGPNEQFF. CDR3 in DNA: TGTGCCAGTAGATATTCCCGGACGGGCCCCAATGAGCAGTTCTTC.

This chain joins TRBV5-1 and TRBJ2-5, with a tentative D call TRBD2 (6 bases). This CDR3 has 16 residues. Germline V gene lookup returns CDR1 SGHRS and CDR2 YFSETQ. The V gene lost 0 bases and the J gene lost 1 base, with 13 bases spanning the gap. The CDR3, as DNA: TGCGCCAGCAGCTTGGGGCCCGCCGGGGGCCAAGAGACCCAGTACTTC. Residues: CASSLGPAGGQETQYF.

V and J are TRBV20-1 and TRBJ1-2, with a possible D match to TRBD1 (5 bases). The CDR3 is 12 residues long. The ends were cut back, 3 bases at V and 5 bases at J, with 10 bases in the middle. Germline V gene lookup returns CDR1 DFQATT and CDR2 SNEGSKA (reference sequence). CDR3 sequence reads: CSASGALYGYTF. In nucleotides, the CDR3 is TGCAGTGCTAGTGGGGCATTATATGGCTACACCTTC.

DNA for the CDR3: TGTGCCAGCAGCGTCCGGGGGGGTCAGCCCCAGCATTTT. This gives the protein CASSVRGGQPQHF. The gene calls are TRBV7-2 and TRBJ1-5; D might be TRBD1 (5 bases). This CDR3 has 13 amino acids. The germline V gene has CDR1 SGHTA and CDR2 FQGNSA. V gave up 5 bases and J gave up 6 bases, with 11 bases separating them.

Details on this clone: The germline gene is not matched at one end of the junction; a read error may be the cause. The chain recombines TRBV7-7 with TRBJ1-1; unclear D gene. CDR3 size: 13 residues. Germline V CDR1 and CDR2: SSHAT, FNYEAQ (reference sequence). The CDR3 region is CASSLGPATEAFF. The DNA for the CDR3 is TGTGCTAGCAGCTTAGGCCCGGCTACTGAAGCTTTCTTT.

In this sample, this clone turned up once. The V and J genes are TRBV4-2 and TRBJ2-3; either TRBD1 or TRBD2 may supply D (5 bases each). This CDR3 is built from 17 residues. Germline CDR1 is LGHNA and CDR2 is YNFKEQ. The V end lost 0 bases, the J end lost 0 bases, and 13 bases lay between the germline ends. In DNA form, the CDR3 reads TGTGCCAGCAGCCAAGATAATTCGGGACGGAGCACAGATACGCAGTATTTT. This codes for CASSQDNSGRSTDTQYF.

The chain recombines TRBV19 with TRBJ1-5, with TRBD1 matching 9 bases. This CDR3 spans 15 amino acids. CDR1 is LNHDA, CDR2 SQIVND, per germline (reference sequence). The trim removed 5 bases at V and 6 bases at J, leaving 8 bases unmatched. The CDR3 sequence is CASSAAGTGRQPQHF. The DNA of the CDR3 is TGTGCCAGTAGTGCTGCGGGGACAGGGCGTCAGCCCCAGCATTTT.

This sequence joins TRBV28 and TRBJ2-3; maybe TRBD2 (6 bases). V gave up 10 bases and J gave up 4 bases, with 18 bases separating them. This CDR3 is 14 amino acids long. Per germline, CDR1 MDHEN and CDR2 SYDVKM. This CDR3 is CATSRLGGADTQYF. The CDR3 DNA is TGTGCCACTTCAAGACTTGGAGGGGCAGATACGCAGTATTTT. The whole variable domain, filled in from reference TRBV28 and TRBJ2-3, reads DVKVTQSSRYLVKRTGEKVFLECVQDMDHENMFWYRQDPGLGLRLIYFSYDVKMKEKGDIPEGYSVSREKKERFSLILESASTNQTSMYLCATSRLGGADTQYFGPGTRLTVL.

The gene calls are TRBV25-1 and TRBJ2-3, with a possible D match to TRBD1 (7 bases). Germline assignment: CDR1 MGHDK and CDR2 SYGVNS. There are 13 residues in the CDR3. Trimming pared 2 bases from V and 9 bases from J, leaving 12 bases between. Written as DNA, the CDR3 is TGTGCCAGCAGTGAAGCGGGACAGTCGACGCAGTATTTT. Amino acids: CASSEAGQSTQYF.

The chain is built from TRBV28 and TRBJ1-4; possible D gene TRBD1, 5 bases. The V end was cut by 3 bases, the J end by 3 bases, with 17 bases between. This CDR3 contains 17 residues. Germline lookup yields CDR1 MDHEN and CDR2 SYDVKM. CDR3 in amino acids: CASSFLMGVSPNEKLFF. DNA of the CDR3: TGTGCCAGCAGTTTTTTAATGGGGGTTTCGCCTAATGAAAAACTGTTTTTT.

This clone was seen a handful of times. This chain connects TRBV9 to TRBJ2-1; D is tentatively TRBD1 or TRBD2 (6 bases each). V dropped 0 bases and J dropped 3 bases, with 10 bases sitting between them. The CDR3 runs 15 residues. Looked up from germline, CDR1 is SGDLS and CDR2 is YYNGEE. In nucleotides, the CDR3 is TGTGCCAGCAGCGTAGAGGGGGGAAACTACAATGAGCAGTTCTTC. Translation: CASSVEGGNYNEQFF.

The CDR3, as DNA: TGTGCCAGCAGCTTCGACAGGCTCTCCTACAATGAGCAGTTCTTC. Translation: CASSFDRLSYNEQFF. The rearrangement links TRBV7-2 to TRBJ2-1; D is possibly TRBD1 (6 bases). The CDR3 is made up of 15 amino acids. V was shortened by 3 bases and J by 0 bases, with 9 bases between the two germline ends. Germline V gene lookup returns CDR1 SGHTA and CDR2 FQGNSA.

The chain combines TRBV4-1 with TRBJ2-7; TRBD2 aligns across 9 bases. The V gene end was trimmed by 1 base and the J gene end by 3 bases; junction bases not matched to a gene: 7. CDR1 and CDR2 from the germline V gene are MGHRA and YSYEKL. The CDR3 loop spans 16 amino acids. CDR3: CASSQALAGLYYEQYF. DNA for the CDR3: TGCGCCAGCAGCCAAGCTCTAGCGGGACTCTACTACGAGCAGTACTTC.

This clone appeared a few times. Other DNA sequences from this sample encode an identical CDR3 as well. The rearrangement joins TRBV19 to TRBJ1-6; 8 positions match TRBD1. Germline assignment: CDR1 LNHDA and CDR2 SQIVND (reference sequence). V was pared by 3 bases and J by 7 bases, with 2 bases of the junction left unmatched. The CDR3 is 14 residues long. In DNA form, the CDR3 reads TGTGCCAGTAGTATCGGGACAGGAAATTCACCCCTCCACTTT. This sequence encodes CASSIGTGNSPLHF.

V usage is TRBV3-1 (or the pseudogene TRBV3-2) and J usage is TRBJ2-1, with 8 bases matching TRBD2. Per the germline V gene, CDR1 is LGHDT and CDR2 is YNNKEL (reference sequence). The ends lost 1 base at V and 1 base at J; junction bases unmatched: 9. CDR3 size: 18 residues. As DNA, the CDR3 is TGTGCCAGCAGCCAAGCGATAGGTAGCGGGAAGTCCTACAATGAGCAGTTCTTC. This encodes CASSQAIGSGKSYNEQFF.

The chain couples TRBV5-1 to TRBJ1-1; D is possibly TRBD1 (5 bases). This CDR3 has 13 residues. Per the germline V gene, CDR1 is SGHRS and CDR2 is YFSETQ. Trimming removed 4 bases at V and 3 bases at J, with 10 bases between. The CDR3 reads CASSPSGHTEAFF. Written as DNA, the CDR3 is TGCGCCAGCAGCCCATCGGGACACACTGAAGCTTTCTTT.

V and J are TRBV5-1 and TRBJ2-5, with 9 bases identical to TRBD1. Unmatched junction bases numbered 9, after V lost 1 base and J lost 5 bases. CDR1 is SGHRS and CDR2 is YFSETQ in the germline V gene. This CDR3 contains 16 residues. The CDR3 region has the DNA TGCGCCAGCAGCTTGTTTGGACAGGGGAGATTTGAGACCCAGTACTTC. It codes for CASSLFGQGRFETQYF.

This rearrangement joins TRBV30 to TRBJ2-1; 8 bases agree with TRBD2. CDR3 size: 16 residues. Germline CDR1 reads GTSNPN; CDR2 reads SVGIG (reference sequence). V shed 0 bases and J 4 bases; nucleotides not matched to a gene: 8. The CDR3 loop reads CAWSVPRGGKYNEQFF. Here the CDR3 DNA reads TGTGCCTGGAGTGTACCTCGGGGGGGGAAGTACAATGAGCAGTTCTTC. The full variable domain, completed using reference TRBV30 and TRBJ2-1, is SQTIHQWPATLVQPVGSPLSLECTVEGTSNPNLYWYRQAAGRGLQLLFYSVGIGQISSEVPQNLSASRPQDRQFILSSKKLLLSDSGFYLCAWSVPRGGKYNEQFFGPGTRLTVL.

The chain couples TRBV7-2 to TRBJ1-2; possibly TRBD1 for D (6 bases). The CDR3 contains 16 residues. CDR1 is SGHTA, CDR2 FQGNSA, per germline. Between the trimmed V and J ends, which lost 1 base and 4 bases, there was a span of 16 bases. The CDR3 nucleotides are TGTGCCAGCAGCTTAGGGGGTGTGGGGGGGCCCTATGGCTACACCTTC. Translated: CASSLGGVGGPYGYTF.

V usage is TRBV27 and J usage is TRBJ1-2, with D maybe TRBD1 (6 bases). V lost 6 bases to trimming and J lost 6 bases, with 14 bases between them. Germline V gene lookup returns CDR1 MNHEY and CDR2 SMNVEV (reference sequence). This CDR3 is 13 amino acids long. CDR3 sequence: CASSTGTRNGYTF. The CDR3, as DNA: TGTGCCAGCAGCACAGGGACAAGGAATGGCTACACCTTC.

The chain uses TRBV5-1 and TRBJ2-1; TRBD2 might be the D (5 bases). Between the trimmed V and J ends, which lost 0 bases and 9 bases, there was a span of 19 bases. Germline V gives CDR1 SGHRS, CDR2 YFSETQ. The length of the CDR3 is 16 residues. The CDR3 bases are TGCGCCAGCAGCTTGGATCCGGAGGCAGGCGTGCGTGAGCAGTTCTTC. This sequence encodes CASSLDPEAGVREQFF.

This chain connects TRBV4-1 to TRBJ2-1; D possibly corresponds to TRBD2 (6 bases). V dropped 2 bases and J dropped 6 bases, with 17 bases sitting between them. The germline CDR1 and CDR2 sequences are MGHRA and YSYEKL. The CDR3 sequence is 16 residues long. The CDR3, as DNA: TGCGCCAGCAGCCAACCAACCTCCGGGACTTTCAATGAGCAGTTCTTC. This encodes CASSQPTSGTFNEQFF.

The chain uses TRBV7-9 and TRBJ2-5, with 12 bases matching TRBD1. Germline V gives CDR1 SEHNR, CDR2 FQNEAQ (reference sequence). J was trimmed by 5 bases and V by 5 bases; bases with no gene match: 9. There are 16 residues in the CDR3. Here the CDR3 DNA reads TGTGCCAGCAGCACCCTAGGGACAGGGGGCTCGGAGACCCAGTACTTC. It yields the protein CASSTLGTGGSETQYF.

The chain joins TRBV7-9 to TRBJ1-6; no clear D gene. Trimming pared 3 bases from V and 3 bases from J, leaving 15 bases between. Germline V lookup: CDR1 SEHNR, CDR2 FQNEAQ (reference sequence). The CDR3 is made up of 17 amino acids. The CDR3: CASSFGQIRFYNSPLHF. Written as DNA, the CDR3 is TGTGCCAGCAGCTTTGGTCAGATAAGATTCTATAATTCACCCCTCCACTTT.

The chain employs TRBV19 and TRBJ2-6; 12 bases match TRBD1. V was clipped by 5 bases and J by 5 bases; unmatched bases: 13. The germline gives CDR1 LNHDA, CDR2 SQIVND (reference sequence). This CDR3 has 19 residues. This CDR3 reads CASSSDSGQGARWANVLTF. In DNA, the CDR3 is TGTGCCAGTAGTTCGGACTCGGGACAGGGGGCGAGGTGGGCCAACGTCCTGACTTTC. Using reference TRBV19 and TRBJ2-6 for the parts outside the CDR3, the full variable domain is DGGITQSPKYLFRKEGQNVTLSCEQNLNHDAMYWYRQDPGQGLRLIYYSQIVNDFQKGDIAEGYSVSREKKESFPLTVTSAQKNPTAFYLCASSSDSGQGARWANVLTFGAGSRLTVL.

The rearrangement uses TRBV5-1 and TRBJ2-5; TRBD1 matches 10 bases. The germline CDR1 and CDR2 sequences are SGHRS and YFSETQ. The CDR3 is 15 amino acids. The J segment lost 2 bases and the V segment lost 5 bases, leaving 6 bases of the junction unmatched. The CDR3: CASSRGQGHQETQYF. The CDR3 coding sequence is TGCGCCAGCAGTAGGGGACAGGGGCATCAAGAGACCCAGTACTTC. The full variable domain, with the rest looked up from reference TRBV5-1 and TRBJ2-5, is KAGVTQTPRYLIKTRGQQVTLSCSPISGHRSVSWYQQTPGQGLQFLFEYFSETQRNKGNFPGRFSGRQFSNSRSEMNVSTLELGDSALYLCASSRGQGHQETQYFGPGTRLLVL.

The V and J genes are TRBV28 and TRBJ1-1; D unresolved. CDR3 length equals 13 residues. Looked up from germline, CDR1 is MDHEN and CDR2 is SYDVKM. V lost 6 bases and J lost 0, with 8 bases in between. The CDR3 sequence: CASRGGMNTEAFF. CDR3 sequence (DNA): TGTGCCAGCAGAGGTGGAATGAACACTGAAGCTTTCTTT. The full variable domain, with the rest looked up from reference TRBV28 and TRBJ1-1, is DVKVTQSSRYLVKRTGEKVFLECVQDMDHENMFWYRQDPGLGLRLIYFSYDVKMKEKGDIPEGYSVSREKKERFSLILESASTNQTSMYLCASRGGMNTEAFFGQGTRLTVV.

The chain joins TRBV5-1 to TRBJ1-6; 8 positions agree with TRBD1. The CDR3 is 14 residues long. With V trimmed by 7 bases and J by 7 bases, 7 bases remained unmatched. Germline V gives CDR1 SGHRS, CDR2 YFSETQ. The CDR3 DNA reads TGCGCCAGCGGTATGACAGGGGAAAATTCACCCCTCCACTTT. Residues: CASGMTGENSPLHF.

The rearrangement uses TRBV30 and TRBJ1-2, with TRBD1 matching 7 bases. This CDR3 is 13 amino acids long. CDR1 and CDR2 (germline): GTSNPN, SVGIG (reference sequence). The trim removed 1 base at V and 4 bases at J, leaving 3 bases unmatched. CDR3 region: CAWSATGIYGYTF. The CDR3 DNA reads TGTGCCTGGAGTGCGACAGGGATCTATGGCTACACCTTC.

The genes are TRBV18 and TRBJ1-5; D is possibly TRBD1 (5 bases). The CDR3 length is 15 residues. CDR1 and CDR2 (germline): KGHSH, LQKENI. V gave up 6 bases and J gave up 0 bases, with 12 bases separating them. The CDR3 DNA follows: TGTGCCAGCTCGCGCGACAGTCGTAGCAATCAGCCCCAGCATTTT. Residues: CASSRDSRSNQPQHF.

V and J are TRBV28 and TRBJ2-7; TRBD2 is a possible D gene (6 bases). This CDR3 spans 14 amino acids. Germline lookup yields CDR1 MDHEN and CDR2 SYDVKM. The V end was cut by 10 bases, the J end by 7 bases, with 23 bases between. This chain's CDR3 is CAISSWRESYEQYF. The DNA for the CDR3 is TGTGCCATATCCTCTTGGAGGGAGAGTTATGAGCAGTACTTC.